Included here is one TCR beta chain sequence, with context. These data originate in a study of blood T cell repertoires in COVID-19. Study summary: Collection of acute and convalescent COVID-19 samples took place in the United States, Italy and Spain. PBMCs, B-cell-depleted T cells, or T cells provided the cDNA or gDNA that made up the material.

Authors' processing steps: Estimated nucleated cell counts came from reference gene primer amplification. Assay used: immunoSEQ multiplex PCR; TCRdb lists only in-frame clones, some missing. The V and J calls and the clone size are those of that table, but D and trimming were determined from the DNA. The sample carries approximately 76,000 clones, roughly 84% recorded once. V shed 0 bases and J shed 0 bases, with 16 bases lying between them. CDR1 is SGHRS, CDR2 YFSETQ, per germline. The CDR3 is 18 residues long. The source of this sequence is a woman between 55 and 75 years old with acute or convalescent COVID-19. The sequenced material came from peripheral blood. V is TRBV5-1 and J is TRBJ1-3; tentatively, D is TRBD1 (6 bases). The CDR3 protein is CASSLVGTLSPSGNTIYF. For the CDR3, the DNA is TGCGCCAGCAGCTTGGTGGGGACACTCAGCCCCTCTGGAAACACCATATATTTT.